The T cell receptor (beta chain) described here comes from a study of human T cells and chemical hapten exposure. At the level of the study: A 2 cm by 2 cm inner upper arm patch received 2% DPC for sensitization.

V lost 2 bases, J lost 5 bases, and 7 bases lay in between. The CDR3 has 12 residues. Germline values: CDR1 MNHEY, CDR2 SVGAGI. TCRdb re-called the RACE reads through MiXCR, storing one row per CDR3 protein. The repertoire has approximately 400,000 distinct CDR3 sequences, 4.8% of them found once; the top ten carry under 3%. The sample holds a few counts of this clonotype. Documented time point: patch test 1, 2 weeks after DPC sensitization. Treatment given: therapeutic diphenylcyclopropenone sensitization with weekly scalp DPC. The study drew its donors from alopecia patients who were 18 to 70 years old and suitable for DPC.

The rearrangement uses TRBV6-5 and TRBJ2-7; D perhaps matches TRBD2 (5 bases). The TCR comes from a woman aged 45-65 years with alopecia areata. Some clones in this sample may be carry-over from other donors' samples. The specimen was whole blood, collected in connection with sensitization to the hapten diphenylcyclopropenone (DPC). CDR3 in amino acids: CASSYRGNEQYF. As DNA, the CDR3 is TGTGCCAGCAGTTACAGAGGGAACGAGCAGTACTTC.